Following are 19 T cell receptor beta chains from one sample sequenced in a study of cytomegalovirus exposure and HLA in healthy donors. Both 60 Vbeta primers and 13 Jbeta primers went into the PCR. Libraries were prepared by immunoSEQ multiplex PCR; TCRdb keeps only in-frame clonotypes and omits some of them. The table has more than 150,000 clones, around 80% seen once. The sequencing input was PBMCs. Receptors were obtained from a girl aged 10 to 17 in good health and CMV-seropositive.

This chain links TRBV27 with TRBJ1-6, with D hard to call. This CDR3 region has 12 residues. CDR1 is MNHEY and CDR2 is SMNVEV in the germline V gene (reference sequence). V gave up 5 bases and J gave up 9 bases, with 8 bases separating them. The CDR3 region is CASSRLSSPLHF. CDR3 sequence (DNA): TGTGCCAGCAGTCGCCTATCTTCACCCCTCCACTTT.

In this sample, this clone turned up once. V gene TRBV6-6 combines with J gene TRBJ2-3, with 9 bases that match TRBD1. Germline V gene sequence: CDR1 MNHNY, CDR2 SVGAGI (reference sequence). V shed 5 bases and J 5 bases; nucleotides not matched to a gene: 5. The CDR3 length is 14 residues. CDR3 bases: TGTGCCAGCAGTCGGGACAGGGATTTAGATACGCAGTATTTT. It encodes CASSRDRDLDTQYF.

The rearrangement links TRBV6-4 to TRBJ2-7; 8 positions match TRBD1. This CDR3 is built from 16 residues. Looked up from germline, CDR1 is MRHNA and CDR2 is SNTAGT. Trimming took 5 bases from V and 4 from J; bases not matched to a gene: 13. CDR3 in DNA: TGTGCCAGCAGTAGAGAAACCGAGACAGGGGAGTACGAGCAGTACTTC. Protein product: CASSRETETGEYEQYF.

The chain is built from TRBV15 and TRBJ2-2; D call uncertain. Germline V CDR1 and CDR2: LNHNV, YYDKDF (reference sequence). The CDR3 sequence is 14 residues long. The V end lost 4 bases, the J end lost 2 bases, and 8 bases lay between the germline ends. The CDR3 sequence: CATSTRSNTGELFF. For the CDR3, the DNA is TGTGCCACCAGCACCAGATCCAACACCGGGGAGCTGTTTTTT.

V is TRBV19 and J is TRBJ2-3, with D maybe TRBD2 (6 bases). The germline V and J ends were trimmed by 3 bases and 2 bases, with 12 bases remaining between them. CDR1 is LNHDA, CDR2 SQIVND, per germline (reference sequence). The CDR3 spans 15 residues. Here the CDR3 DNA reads TGTGCCAGTAGTATCCTTAGCGGAGCCACAGATACGCAGTATTTT. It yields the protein CASSILSGATDTQYF.

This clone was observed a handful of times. The CDR3 loop is CASSLPRDTQYF. DNA for the CDR3: TGTGCCAGTAGTCTACCCCGGGATACGCAGTATTTT. This chain connects TRBV19 to TRBJ2-3; D remains unclear. Germline assignment: CDR1 LNHDA and CDR2 SQIVND (reference sequence). V shed 5 bases and J shed 6 bases, with 9 bases lying between them. The CDR3 extends over 12 amino acids.

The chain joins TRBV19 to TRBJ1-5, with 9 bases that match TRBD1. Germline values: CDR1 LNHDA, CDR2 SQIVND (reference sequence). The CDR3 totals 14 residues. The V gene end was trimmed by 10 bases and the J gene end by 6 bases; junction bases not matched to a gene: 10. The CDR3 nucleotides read TGTGCCACCGAACAGGGGGCATTTGGTCAGCCCCAGCATTTT. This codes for CATEQGAFGQPQHF.

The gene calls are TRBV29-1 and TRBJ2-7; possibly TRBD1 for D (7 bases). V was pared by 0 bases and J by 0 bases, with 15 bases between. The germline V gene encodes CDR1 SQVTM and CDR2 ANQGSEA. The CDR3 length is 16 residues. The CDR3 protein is CSVEEGGTVSSYEQYF. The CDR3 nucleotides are TGCAGCGTTGAAGAGGGCGGGACAGTCAGCTCCTACGAGCAGTACTTC.

The CDR3 DNA sequence: TGCGCCAGCAGCCTAACCTTAACAGGGGGCACTGAAGCTTTCTTT. Translation: CASSLTLTGGTEAFF. The rearrangement joins TRBV5-1 to TRBJ1-1; TRBD1 matches at 8 bases. Germline CDR1 SGHRS, CDR2 YFSETQ. J lost 4 bases, V lost 4 bases, and 9 bases had no gene match. The CDR3 runs to 15 residues.

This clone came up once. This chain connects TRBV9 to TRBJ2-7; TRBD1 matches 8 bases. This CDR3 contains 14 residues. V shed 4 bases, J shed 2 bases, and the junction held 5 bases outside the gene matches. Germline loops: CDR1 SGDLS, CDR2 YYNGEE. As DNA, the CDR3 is TGTGCCAGCAGCCCCCTGACAGGGGCCTACGAGCAGTACTTC. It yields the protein CASSPLTGAYEQYF.

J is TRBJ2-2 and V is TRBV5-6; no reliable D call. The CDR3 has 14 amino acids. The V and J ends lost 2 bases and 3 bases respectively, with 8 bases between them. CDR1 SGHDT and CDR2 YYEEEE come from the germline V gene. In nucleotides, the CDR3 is TGTGCCAGCAGCTTACTAAGAGACACCGGGGAGCTGTTTTTT. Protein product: CASSLLRDTGELFF.

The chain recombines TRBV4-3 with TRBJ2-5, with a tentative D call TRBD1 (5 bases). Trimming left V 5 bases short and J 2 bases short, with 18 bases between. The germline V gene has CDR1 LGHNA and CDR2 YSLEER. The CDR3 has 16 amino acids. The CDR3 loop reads CASSKGQGLRQETQYF. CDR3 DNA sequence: TGCGCCAGCAGCAAAGGCCAGGGATTAAGACAAGAGACCCAGTACTTC.

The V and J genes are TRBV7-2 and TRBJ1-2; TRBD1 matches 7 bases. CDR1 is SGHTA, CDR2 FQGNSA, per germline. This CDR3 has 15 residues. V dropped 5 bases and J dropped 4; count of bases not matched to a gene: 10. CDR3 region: CASSPGQAPIYGYTF. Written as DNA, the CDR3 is TGTGCCAGCAGCCCTGGACAGGCCCCCATCTATGGCTACACCTTC.

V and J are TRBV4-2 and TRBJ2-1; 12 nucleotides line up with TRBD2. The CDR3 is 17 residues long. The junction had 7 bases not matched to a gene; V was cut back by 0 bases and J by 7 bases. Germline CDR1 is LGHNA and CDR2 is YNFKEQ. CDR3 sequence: CASSQDRTSGRRNEQFF. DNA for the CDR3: TGTGCCAGCAGCCAAGACAGAACTAGCGGGAGGAGAAATGAGCAGTTCTTC.

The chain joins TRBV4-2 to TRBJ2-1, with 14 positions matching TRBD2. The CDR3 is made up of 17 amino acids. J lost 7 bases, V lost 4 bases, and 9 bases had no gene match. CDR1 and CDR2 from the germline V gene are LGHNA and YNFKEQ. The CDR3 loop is CASSPGTSGRPWNEQFF. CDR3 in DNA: TGTGCCAGCAGCCCAGGGACTAGCGGGAGACCTTGGAATGAGCAGTTCTTC.

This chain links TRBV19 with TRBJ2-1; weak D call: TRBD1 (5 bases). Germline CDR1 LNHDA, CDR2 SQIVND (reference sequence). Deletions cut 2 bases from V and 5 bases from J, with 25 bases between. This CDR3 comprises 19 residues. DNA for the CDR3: TGTGCCAGTAGTATAAGATTCTTGGGCAGGGTGCCTCCTAACAATGAGCAGTTCTTC. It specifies CASSIRFLGRVPPNNEQFF.

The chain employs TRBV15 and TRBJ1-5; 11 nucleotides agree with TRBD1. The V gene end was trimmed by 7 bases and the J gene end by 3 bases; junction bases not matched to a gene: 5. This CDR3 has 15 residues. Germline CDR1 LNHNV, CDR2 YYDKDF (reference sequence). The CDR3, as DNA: TGTGCCACCACCCGGGGACAGGGGGTCAATCAGCCCCAGCATTTT. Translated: CATTRGQGVNQPQHF.

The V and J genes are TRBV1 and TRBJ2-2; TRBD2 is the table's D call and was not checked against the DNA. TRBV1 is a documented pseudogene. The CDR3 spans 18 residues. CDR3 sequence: CTSDRGASGRALAGELFF. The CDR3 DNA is TGCACCAGCGATAGAGGGGCTAGCGGGCGGGCCTTGGCCGGGGAGCTGTTTTTT.

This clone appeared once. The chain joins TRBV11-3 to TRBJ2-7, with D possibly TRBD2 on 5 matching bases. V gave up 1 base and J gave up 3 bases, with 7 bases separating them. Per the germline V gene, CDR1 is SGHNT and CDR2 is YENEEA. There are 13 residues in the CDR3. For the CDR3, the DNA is TGTGCCAGCAGCTTAGGAGGGAGCTACGAGCAGTACTTC. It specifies CASSLGGSYEQYF.